This TCR beta chain derives from a study of T-cell memory formation after mild COVID-19. This clonotype turned up a few times. CDR1 and CDR2 from the germline V gene are SGHTA and FQGNSA. The CDR3 has 16 residues. The V segment lost 1 base and the J segment 2 bases; nucleotides outside the gene matches: 2. MiXCR, run by TCRdb on the 5' RACE reads, gives a single entry per CDR3 protein. The sample consists of around 470,000 distinct CDR3 sequences, 15% to 25% of them appearing once. The receptor was isolated from an adult woman who had mild COVID-19 (a few samples of this study predate the infection). Cell type and time point are not known. V and J are TRBV7-2 and TRBJ1-2; 12 bases are a match to TRBD1. The sample was PBMCs or a T cell subset sorted from them (not recorded which). The CDR3 bases are TGTGCCAGCAGCTTAGGTGGGACAGGGGGCAACTATGGCTACACCTTC. Encoded protein: CASSLGGTGGNYGYTF.